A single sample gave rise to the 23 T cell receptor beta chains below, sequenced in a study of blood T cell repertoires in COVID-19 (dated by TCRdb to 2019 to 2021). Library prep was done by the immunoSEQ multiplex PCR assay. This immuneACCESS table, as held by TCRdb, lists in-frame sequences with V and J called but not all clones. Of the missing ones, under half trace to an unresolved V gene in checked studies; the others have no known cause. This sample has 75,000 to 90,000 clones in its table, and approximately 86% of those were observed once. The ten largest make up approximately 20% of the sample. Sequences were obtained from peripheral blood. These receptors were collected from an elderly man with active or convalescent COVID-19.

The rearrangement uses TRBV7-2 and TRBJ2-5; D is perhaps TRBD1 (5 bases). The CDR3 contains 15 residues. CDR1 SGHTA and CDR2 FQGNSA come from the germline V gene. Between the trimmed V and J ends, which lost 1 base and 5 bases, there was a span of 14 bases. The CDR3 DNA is TGTGCCAGCAGCTTAGGGACACCCCCTTGGGAGACCCAGTACTTC. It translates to CASSLGTPPWETQYF.

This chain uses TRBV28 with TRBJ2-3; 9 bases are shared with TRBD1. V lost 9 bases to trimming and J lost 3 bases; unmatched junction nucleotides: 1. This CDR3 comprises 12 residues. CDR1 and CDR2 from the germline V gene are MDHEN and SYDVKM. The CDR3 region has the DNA TGTGCCAGTGGACAGGGGACAGATACGCAGTATTTT. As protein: CASGQGTDTQYF.

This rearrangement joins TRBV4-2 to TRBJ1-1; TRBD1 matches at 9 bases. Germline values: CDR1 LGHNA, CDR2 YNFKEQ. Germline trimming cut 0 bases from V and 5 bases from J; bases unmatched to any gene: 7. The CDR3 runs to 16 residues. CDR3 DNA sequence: TGTGCCAGCAGCCAAGACCCCGGGACAGGGAGGACTGAAGCTTTCTTT. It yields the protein CASSQDPGTGRTEAFF.

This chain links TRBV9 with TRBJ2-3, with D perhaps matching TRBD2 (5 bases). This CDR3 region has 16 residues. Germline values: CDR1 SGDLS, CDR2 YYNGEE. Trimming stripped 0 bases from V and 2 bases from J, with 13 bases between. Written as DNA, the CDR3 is TGTGCCAGCAGCGTAGGAGAGCGGAGATACACAGATACGCAGTATTTT. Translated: CASSVGERRYTDTQYF.

The CDR3: CASSPSGRATGELFF. The CDR3 nucleotides read TGTGCCAGCTCACCAAGCGGGAGGGCCACCGGGGAGCTGTTTTTT. J is TRBJ2-2 and V is TRBV18; 10 bases match TRBD2. Trimming at V came to 2 bases and at J to 4 bases, leaving 1 base not matched to a gene. This CDR3 is 15 amino acids long. Germline loops: CDR1 KGHSH, CDR2 LQKENI.

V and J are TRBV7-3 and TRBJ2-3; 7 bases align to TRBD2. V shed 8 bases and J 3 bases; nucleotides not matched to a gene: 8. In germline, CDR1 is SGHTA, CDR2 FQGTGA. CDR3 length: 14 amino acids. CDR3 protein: CASGGGVGTDTQYF. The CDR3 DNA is TGTGCCAGCGGGGGGGGAGTCGGGACAGATACGCAGTATTTT.

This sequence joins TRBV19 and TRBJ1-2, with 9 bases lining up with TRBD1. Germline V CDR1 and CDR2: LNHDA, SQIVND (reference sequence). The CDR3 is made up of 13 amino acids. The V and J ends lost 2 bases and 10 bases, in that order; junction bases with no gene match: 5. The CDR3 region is CASSIMGQGVYTF. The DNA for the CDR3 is TGTGCCAGTAGTATAATGGGACAGGGTGTCTACACCTTC. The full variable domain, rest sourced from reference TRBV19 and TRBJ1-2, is DGGITQSPKYLFRKEGQNVTLSCEQNLNHDAMYWYRQDPGQGLRLIYYSQIVNDFQKGDIAEGYSVSREKKESFPLTVTSAQKNPTAFYLCASSIMGQGVYTFGSGTRLTVV.

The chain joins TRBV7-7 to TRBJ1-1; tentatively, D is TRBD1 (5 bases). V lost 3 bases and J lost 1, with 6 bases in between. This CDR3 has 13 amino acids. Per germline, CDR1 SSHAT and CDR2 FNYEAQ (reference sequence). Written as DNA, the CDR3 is TGTGCCAGCAGCTTGGACAAGAACACTGAAGCTTTCTTT. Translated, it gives CASSLDKNTEAFF.

CDR3 DNA: TGTGCCACCAGCAGAGATCGTCAGCCCCAGCATTTT. It is translated as CATSRDRQPQHF. V usage is TRBV15 and J usage is TRBJ1-5; D call uncertain. The CDR3 is 12 residues long. Germline values: CDR1 LNHNV, CDR2 YYDKDF (reference sequence). V dropped 0 bases and J dropped 6 bases, with 3 bases sitting between them.

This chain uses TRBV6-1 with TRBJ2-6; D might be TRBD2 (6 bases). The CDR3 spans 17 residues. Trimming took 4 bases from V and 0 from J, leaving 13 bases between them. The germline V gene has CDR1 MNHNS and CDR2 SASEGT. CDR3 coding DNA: TGTGCCAGCAGTGTACAGGAGGGATACTCTGGGGCCAACGTCCTGACTTTC. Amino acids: CASSVQEGYSGANVLTF.

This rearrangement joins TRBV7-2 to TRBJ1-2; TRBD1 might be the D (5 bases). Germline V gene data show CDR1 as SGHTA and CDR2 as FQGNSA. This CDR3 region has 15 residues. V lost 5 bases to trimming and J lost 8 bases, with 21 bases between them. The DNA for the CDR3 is TGTGCCAGCAGCCTTTCACTGGGGCTACTGGGGGGCTACACCTTC. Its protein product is CASSLSLGLLGGYTF.

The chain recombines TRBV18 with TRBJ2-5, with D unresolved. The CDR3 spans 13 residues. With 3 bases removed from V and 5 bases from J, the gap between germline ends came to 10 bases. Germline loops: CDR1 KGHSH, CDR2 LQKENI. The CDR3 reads CASSPPSRETQYF. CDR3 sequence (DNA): TGTGCCAGCTCACCCCCCTCCCGGGAGACCCAGTACTTC.

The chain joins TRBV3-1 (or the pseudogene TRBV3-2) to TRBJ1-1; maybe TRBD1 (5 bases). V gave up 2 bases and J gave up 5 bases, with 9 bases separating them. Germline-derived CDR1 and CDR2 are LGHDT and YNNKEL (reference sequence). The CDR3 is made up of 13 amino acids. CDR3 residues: CASSQQGFTEAFF. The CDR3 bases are TGTGCCAGCAGCCAACAGGGCTTTACTGAAGCTTTCTTT.

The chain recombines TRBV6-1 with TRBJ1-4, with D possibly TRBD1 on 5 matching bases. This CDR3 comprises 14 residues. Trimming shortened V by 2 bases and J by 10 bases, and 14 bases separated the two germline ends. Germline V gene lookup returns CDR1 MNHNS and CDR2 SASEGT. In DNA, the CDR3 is TGTGCCAGCAGTGAATCGGGGGTACCTGGAAAACTGTTTTTT. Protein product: CASSESGVPGKLFF.

In DNA, the CDR3 is TGCGCCAGCAGCTTGGCCTACCAAGAGACCCAGTACTTC. Amino acid sequence: CASSLAYQETQYF. This chain connects TRBV5-1 to TRBJ2-5; D is ambiguous. This CDR3 comprises 13 residues. CDR1 is SGHRS and CDR2 is YFSETQ in the germline V gene. The germline V and J ends were trimmed by 0 bases and 0 bases, with 3 bases remaining between them. Drawing the rest from reference TRBV5-1 and TRBJ2-5, the complete variable domain is KAGVTQTPRYLIKTRGQQVTLSCSPISGHRSVSWYQQTPGQGLQFLFEYFSETQRNKGNFPGRFSGRQFSNSRSEMNVSTLELGDSALYLCASSLAYQETQYFGPGTRLLVL.

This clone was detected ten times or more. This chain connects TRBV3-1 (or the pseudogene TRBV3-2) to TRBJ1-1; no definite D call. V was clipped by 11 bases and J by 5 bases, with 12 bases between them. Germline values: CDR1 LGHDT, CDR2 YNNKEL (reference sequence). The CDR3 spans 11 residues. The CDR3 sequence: CAARGGTEAFF. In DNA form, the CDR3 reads TGTGCCGCACGGGGAGGTACTGAAGCTTTCTTT.

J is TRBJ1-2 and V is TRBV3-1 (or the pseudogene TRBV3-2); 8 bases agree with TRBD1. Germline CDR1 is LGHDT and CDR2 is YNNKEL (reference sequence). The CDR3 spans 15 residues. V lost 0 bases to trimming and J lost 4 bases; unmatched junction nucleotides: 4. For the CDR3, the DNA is TGTGCCAGCAGCCAAGATTTCGGACAGGGCTATGGCTACACCTTC. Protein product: CASSQDFGQGYGYTF.

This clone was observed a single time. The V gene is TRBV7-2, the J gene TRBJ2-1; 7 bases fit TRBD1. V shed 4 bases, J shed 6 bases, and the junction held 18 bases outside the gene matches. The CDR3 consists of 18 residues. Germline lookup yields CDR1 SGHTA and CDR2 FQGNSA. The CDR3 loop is CASSYRGRQGMGSNEQFF. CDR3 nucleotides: TGTGCCAGCAGCTATAGGGGCCGACAGGGAATGGGTTCCAATGAGCAGTTCTTC.

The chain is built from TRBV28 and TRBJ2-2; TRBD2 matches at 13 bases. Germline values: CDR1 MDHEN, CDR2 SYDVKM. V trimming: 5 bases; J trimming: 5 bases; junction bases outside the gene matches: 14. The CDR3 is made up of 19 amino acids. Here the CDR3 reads CASSPVGLAGRDGTGELFF. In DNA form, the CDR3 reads TGTGCCAGCAGTCCTGTGGGACTAGCGGGAAGAGACGGTACCGGGGAGCTGTTTTTT. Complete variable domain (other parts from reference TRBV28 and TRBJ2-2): DVKVTQSSRYLVKRTGEKVFLECVQDMDHENMFWYRQDPGLGLRLIYFSYDVKMKEKGDIPEGYSVSREKKERFSLILESASTNQTSMYLCASSPVGLAGRDGTGELFFGEGSRLTVL.

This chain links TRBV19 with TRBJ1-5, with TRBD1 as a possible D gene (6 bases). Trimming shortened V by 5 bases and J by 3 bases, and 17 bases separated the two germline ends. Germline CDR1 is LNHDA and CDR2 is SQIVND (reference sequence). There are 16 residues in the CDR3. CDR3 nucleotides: TGTGCCAGTAGTGGGGGCCGGGGGGCCGACAATCAGCCCCAGCATTTT. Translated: CASSGGRGADNQPQHF.

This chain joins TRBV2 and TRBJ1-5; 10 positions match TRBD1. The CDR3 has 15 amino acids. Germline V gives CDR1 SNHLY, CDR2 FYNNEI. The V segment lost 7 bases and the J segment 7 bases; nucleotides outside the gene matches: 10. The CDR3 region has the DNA TGTGCCAGCAACCCGGGACAGGGGTTAAGACAGCCCCAGCATTTT. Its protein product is CASNPGQGLRQPQHF.

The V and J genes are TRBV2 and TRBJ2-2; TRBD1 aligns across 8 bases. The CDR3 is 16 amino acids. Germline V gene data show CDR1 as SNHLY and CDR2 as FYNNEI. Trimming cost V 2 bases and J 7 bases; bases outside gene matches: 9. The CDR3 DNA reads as TGTGCCAGCAGTGAACTGGCACAGGGGGTGCGCGGGGAGCTGTTTTTT. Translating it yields CASSELAQGVRGELFF.

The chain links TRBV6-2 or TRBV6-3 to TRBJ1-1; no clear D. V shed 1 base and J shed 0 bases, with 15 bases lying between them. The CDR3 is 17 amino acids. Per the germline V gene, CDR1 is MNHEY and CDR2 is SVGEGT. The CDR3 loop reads CASSYYSRGSMNTEAFF. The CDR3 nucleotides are TGTGCCAGCAGTTACTATAGCAGAGGATCCATGAACACTGAAGCTTTCTTT.